These 18 T cell receptor beta chains came from one sample sequenced in a study of cytomegalovirus exposure and HLA in healthy donors. Sequencing used immunoSEQ multiplex PCR; TCRdb keeps in-frame clones, though not all of them. The sample lists some 80,000 clones; roughly 96% were seen once. Sequencing input: PBMCs. These TCRs come from a young woman in good health and CMV-seronegative.

The genes are TRBV5-1 and TRBJ2-5, with TRBD1 matching 9 bases. With V trimmed by 4 bases and J by 5 bases, 6 bases remained unmatched. The CDR3 is made up of 14 amino acids. Germline V lookup: CDR1 SGHRS, CDR2 YFSETQ. The CDR3, as DNA: TGCGCCAGCAGCCTGGGACAGGGTGGGGAGACCCAGTACTTC. Protein sequence: CASSLGQGGETQYF.

This clone has just one count. The chain carries TRBV5-1 and TRBJ2-7; 8 nucleotides line up with TRBD1. The junction had 5 bases not matched to a gene; V was cut back by 3 bases and J by 3 bases. Germline CDR1 reads SGHRS; CDR2 reads YFSETQ. The CDR3 is 14 residues long. This CDR3 is CASSWTGSYYEQYF. DNA of the CDR3: TGCGCCAGCAGCTGGACAGGGTCTTACTACGAGCAGTACTTC.

The CDR3 region is CASSASGTGNAGELFF. The CDR3 DNA sequence: TGTGCCAGCAGCGCCTCCGGGACAGGTAACGCCGGGGAGCTGTTTTTT. This sequence joins TRBV9 and TRBJ2-2; 8 positions match TRBD1. This CDR3 is built from 16 residues. V lost 3 bases to trimming and J lost 6 bases; unmatched junction nucleotides: 10. The germline V gene encodes CDR1 SGDLS and CDR2 YYNGEE.

J is TRBJ2-5 and V is TRBV28; 8 nucleotides match TRBD2. The CDR3 is 18 residues long. Germline CDR1 and CDR2: MDHEN and SYDVKM. Trimming removed 2 bases from V and 1 base from J; junction bases left unmatched: 12. CDR3 in amino acids: CASSLRSGSIVRQETQYF. The CDR3, as DNA: TGTGCCAGCAGTTTAAGGAGCGGGAGTATCGTTCGCCAAGAGACCCAGTACTTC.

The J gene is TRBJ2-1, the V gene TRBV28, with TRBD1 identical over 10 bases. This CDR3 is 14 amino acids long. Looked up from germline, CDR1 is MDHEN and CDR2 is SYDVKM. Losses at the gene ends were 6 bases for V and 10 bases for J; bases not matched to a gene: 9. CDR3 sequence (DNA): TGTGCCAGCAGCTCCCGGGACAGGGGCGGGGAGCAGTTCTTC. Amino acids: CASSSRDRGGEQFF.

This clone was seen more than once but under ten times. The chain employs TRBV6-5 and TRBJ1-5; D not certain. The CDR3 has 10 residues. V lost 8 bases and J 6 bases, leaving 5 bases between the germline ends. From germline, CDR1 is MNHEY and CDR2 SVGAGI. Written as DNA, the CDR3 is TGTGCCAGCGGAGTTCAGCCCCAGCATTTT. As protein: CASGVQPQHF.

The chain couples TRBV28 to TRBJ1-1; the D gene is possibly TRBD1 (5 bases). Germline-derived CDR1 and CDR2 are MDHEN and SYDVKM. Trimming stripped 5 bases from V and 11 bases from J, with 21 bases between. The CDR3 consists of 14 residues. CDR3 sequence (DNA): TGTGCCAGCAGTGCCTGGGACTCAGAATTATGGGCTTTCTTT. It yields the protein CASSAWDSELWAFF.

The rearrangement joins TRBV11-1 to TRBJ2-7, with 9 bases identical to TRBD1. The J segment lost 3 bases and the V segment lost 2 bases, leaving 11 bases of the junction unmatched. Germline V gene data show CDR1 as SGHAT and CDR2 as FQDESV (reference sequence). This CDR3 contains 17 residues. CDR3 DNA: TGTGCCAGCAGCTTAAGTTCCGGGACAGGGATTTACTACGAGCAGTACTTC. It codes for CASSLSSGTGIYYEQYF.

The CDR3 DNA reads as TGCGCCGACCCCCCTTTAGGGGGCTCTGGAAACACCATATATTTT. Protein product: CADPPLGGSGNTIYF. The rearrangement uses TRBV10-1 and TRBJ1-3; D is perhaps TRBD1 (6 bases). This CDR3 comprises 15 residues. Trimming left V 11 bases short and J 0 bases short, with 17 bases between. Germline CDR1 is WNHNN and CDR2 is SYGVQD (reference sequence).

This clone was seen once. The chain recombines TRBV4-1 with TRBJ2-1, with 7 bases that match TRBD1. CDR1 MGHRA and CDR2 YSYEKL come from the germline V gene. V lost 0 bases, J lost 8 bases, and 10 bases stayed unmatched. There are 16 residues in the CDR3. The CDR3 sequence is CASSQDPTSGGYEQFF. CDR3 in DNA: TGCGCCAGCAGCCAAGATCCCACGTCAGGGGGTTATGAGCAGTTCTTC.

In DNA, the CDR3 is TGTGCCAGCAGTCTCTCTTTGAATGAGCAGTTCTTC. This encodes CASSLSLNEQFF. The V and J genes are TRBV7-8 and TRBJ2-1; D unclear. The CDR3 consists of 12 residues. From germline, CDR1 is SGHVS and CDR2 FQNEAQ. Trimming shortened V by 6 bases and J by 7 bases, and 10 bases separated the two germline ends. Full variable domain (missing parts from reference TRBV7-8 and TRBJ2-1): GAGVSQSPRYKVAKRGQDVALRCDPISGHVSLFWYQQALGQGPEFLTYFQNEAQLDKSGLPSDRFFAERPEGSVSTLKIQRTQQEDSAVYLCASSLSLNEQFFGPGTRLTVL.

This chain links TRBV19 with TRBJ1-5, with D unresolved. Trimming removed 5 bases at V and 3 bases at J, with 8 bases between. Germline V CDR1 and CDR2: LNHDA, SQIVND (reference sequence). This CDR3 region has 13 residues. CDR3 loop: CASSLTLNQPQHF. The CDR3 DNA follows: TGTGCCAGTAGTTTGACACTCAATCAGCCCCAGCATTTT.

This sequence joins TRBV2 and TRBJ2-1, with a weak D call TRBD1 (6 bases). Germline CDR1 is SNHLY and CDR2 is FYNNEI. The CDR3 length is 15 residues. The V gene lost 6 bases and the J gene lost 6 bases, with 18 bases spanning the gap. The CDR3 DNA reads TGTGCCAGCAGGCTGGACAGTACGGAACCCAATGAGCAGTTCTTC. Protein: CASRLDSTEPNEQFF.

This sequence joins TRBV14 and TRBJ2-7; 12 bases match TRBD2. The CDR3 sequence is 16 residues long. After removal of 3 bases from V and 1 base from J, the junction contained 4 bases not matched to a gene. Germline assignment: CDR1 SGHDN and CDR2 FVKESK. CDR3 DNA sequence: TGTGCCAGCAGCCAGTCCCTAGCGGGAGGGTCCTACGAGCAGTACTTC. This encodes CASSQSLAGGSYEQYF.

V usage is TRBV18 and J usage is TRBJ1-6; no definite D call. The CDR3 is 15 residues long. Trimming pared 3 bases from V and 7 bases from J, leaving 13 bases between. Germline-derived CDR1 and CDR2 are KGHSH and LQKENI. In DNA form, the CDR3 reads TGTGCCAGCTCACCTAGTAGTATTACGAATTCACCCCTCCACTTT. Its translation: CASSPSSITNSPLHF.

This clone was counted a single time. The chain uses TRBV9 and TRBJ1-2; D might be TRBD1 (5 bases). Germline loops: CDR1 SGDLS, CDR2 YYNGEE. CDR3 size: 18 residues. The ends were cut back, 3 bases at V and 1 base at J, with 22 bases in the middle. Here the CDR3 reads CASSGVVGNVRGNYGYTF. The CDR3 bases are TGTGCCAGCAGCGGGGTAGTGGGTAATGTTAGGGGTAACTATGGCTACACCTTC. Drawing the rest from reference TRBV9 and TRBJ1-2, the complete variable domain is DSGVTQTPKHLITATGQRVTLRCSPRSGDLSVYWYQQSLDQGLQFLIQYYNGEERAKGNILERFSAQQFPDLHSELNLSSLELGDSALYFCASSGVVGNVRGNYGYTFGSGTRLTVV.

This clone showed up just once. Here the CDR3 DNA reads TGTGCCAGCAGCCAACTAGCGGGCTCCACCGGGGAGCTGTTTTTT. It codes for CASSQLAGSTGELFF. The V call is TRBV7-2, the J call TRBJ2-2; the match to TRBD2 covers 9 bases. The CDR3 covers 15 residues. Germline-derived CDR1 and CDR2 are SGHTA and FQGNSA. J lost 4 bases, V lost 5 bases, and 5 bases had no gene match.

Here the CDR3 reads CASSLSAVRSNTEAFF. The CDR3 coding sequence is TGTGCCAGCAGCTTATCGGCGGTGAGATCGAACACTGAAGCTTTCTTT. The chain joins TRBV7-2 to TRBJ1-1; D unclear. V was trimmed by 2 bases and J by 1 base, leaving 14 bases between them. The CDR3 is made up of 16 amino acids. The V gene's germline CDR1 is SGHTA and CDR2 FQGNSA.